The T cell receptor beta chain under discussion was sequenced for a study of T-cell memory formation after mild COVID-19. For this clonotype: What it recognizes is unknown.

A 5'RACE reaction primed in the constant segment made cDNA libraries of TCR alpha and TCR beta, and these carried sample barcodes and UMIs. TCRdb reprocessed the 5' RACE reads with MiXCR, giving one entry per CDR3 protein. There are fewer than 250,000 distinct CDR3 sequences in the sample; under 30% occur only once, and over 10% lies in the top ten. Overall study results and limits: Second-wave clones reaching peak frequency on day 37 lacked confirmed SARS-CoV-2 specificity.

The CDR3 spans 13 residues. Germline assignment: CDR1 KGHSH and CDR2 LQKENI. Trimming left V 2 bases short and J 6 bases short, with 11 bases between. This rearrangement joins TRBV18 to TRBJ2-7; D ambiguous. The sequencing sample was made of PBMCs or a T cell subset sorted from them (not recorded which). The clonotype was recovered from an adult woman who had mild COVID-19 (a few samples of this study predate the infection). Cell type and time point are not known. CDR3 in amino acids: CASSPSSYAEQYF. The CDR3 DNA reads as TGTGCCAGCTCACCATCCTCCTACGCCGAGCAGTACTTC.